These 7 T cell receptor beta chains share one sample of origin, sequenced in a study of T cell changes during pregnancy in multiple sclerosis. TCRdb keeps only in-frame clones here, not all; method: immunoSEQ multiplex PCR. The table records 80,000 or so clones, 94% of them present only once. The material sequenced was peripheral blood, taken in the second trimester of pregnancy. These receptors all come from a female donor in good health, enrolled as a control in a pregnancy study.

The chain employs TRBV5-1 and TRBJ1-1; TRBD1 matches at 10 bases. The CDR3 loop spans 16 amino acids. CDR1 SGHRS and CDR2 YFSETQ come from the germline V gene. Unmatched junction bases numbered 12, after V lost 5 bases and J lost 5 bases. As DNA, the CDR3 is TGCGCCAGCAGTATAACGTGGACAGGGGGGAGGACTGAAGCTTTCTTT. It specifies CASSITWTGGRTEAFF.

The gene calls are TRBV25-1 and TRBJ1-6; 10 positions match TRBD1. J lost 8 bases, V lost 8 bases, and 3 bases had no gene match. Germline V gives CDR1 MGHDK, CDR2 SYGVNS. This CDR3 region has 13 residues. This CDR3 reads CASGGQGYSPLHF. The CDR3 DNA reads TGTGCCAGCGGGGGACAGGGGTATTCACCCCTCCACTTT.

The chain carries TRBV4-1 and TRBJ2-7, with a possible D match to TRBD1 (7 bases). Germline V CDR1 and CDR2: MGHRA, YSYEKL. V was clipped by 3 bases and J by 4 bases, with 19 bases between them. CDR3 length equals 16 residues. CDR3 sequence (DNA): TGCGCCAGCAGCCAGGGGGGCGACAGGGCCGGGTACGAGCAGTACTTC. It encodes CASSQGGDRAGYEQYF.

The chain employs TRBV9 and TRBJ2-3; no reliable D call. Germline values: CDR1 SGDLS, CDR2 YYNGEE. Trimming removed 0 bases at V and 0 bases at J, with 5 bases between. The CDR3 length is 14 residues. CDR3 sequence (DNA): TGTGCCAGCAGCGTAGGTCCTAGCACAGATACGCAGTATTTT. Translated, it gives CASSVGPSTDTQYF.

The V and J genes are TRBV28 and TRBJ1-2; the D gene is possibly TRBD1 (5 bases). CDR3 size: 15 residues. CDR1 and CDR2 from the germline V gene are MDHEN and SYDVKM. V lost 6 bases and J lost 3, with 17 bases in between. The CDR3 reads CASSPWRGEDYGYTF. CDR3 coding DNA: TGTGCCAGCAGCCCTTGGAGAGGGGAGGACTATGGCTACACCTTC.

V is TRBV2 and J is TRBJ1-2; 7 bases match TRBD1. Trimming cost V 7 bases and J 4 bases; bases outside gene matches: 6. The CDR3 totals 13 residues. Looked up from germline, CDR1 is SNHLY and CDR2 is FYNNEI. DNA of the CDR3: TGTGCCAGCACCGATGGGACAGCCTATGGCTACACCTTC. It specifies CASTDGTAYGYTF.

The V and J genes are TRBV28 and TRBJ1-5, with D perhaps TRBD1 (6 bases). The CDR3 is 14 amino acids. V lost 5 bases, J lost 6 bases, and 14 bases lay in between. Germline V gives CDR1 MDHEN, CDR2 SYDVKM. The CDR3: CASSPDRRPQPQHF. The CDR3 DNA reads as TGTGCCAGCAGTCCCGACAGGAGGCCTCAGCCCCAGCATTTT.